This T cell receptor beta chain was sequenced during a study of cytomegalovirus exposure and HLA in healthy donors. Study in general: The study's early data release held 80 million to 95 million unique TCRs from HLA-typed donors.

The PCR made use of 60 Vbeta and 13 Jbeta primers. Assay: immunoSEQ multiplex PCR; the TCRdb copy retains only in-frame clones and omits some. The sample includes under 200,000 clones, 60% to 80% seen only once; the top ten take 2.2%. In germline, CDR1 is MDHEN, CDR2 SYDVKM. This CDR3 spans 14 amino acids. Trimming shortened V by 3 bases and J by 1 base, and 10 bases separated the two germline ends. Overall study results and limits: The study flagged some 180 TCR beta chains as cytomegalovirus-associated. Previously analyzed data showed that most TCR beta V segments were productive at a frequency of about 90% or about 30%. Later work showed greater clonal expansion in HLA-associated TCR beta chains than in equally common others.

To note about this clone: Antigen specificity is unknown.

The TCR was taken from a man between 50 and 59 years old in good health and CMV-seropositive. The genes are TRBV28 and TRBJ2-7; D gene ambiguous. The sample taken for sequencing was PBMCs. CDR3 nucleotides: TGTGCCAGCAGTTTGGCGGCAGTGTCCTACGAGCAGTACTTC. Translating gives CASSLAAVSYEQYF.